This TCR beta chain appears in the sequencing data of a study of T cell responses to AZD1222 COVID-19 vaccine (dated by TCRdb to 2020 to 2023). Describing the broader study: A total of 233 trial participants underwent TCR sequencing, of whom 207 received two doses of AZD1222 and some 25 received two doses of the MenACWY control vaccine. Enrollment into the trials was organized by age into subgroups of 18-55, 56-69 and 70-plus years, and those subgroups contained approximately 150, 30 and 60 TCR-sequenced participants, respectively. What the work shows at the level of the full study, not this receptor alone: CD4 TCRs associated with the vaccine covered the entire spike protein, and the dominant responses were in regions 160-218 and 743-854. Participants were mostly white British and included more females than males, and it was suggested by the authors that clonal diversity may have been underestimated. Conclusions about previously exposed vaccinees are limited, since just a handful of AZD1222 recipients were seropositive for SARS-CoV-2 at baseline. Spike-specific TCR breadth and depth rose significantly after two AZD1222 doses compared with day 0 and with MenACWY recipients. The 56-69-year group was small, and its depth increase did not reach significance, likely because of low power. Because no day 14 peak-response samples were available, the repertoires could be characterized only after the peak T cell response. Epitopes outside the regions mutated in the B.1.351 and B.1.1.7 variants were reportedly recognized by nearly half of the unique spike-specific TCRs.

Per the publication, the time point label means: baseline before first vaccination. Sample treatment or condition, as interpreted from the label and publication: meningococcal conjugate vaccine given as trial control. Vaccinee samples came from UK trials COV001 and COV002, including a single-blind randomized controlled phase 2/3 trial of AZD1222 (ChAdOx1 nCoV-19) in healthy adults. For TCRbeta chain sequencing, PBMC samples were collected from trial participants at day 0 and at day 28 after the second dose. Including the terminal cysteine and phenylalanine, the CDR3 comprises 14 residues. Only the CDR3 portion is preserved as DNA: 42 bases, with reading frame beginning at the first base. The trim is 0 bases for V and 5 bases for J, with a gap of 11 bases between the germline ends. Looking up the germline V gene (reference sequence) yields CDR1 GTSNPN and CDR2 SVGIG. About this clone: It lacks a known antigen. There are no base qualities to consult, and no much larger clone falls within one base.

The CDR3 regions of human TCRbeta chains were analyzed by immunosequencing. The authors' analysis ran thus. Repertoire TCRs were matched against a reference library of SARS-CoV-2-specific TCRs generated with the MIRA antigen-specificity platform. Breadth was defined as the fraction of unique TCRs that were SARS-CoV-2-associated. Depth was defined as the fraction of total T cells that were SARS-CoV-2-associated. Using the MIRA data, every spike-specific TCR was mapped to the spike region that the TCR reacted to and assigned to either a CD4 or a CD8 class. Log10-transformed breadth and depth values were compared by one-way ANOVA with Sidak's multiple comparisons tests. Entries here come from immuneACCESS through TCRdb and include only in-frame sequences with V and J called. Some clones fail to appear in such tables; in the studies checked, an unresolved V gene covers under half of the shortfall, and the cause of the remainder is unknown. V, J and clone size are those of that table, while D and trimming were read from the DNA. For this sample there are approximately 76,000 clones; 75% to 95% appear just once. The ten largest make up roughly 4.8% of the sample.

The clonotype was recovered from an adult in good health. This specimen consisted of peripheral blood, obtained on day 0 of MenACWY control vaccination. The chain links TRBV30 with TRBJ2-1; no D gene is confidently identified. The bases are TGTGCCTGGAGTGTACGTGGCGCCAACAATGAGCAGTTCTTC. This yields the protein CAWSVRGANNEQFF.